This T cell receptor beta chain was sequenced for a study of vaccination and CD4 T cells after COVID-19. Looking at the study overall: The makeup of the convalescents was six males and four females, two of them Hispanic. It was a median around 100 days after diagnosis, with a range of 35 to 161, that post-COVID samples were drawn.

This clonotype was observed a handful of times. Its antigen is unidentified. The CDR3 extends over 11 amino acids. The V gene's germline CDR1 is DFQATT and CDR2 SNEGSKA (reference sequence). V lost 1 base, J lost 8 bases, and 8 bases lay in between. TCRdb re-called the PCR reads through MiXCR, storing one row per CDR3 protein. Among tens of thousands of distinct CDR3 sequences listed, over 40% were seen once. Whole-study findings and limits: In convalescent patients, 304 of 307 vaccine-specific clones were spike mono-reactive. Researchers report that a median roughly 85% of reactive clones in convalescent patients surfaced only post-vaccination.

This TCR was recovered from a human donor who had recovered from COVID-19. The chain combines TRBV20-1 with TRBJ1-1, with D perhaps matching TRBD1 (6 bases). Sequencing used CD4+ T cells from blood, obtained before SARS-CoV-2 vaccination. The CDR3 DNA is TGCAGTGCTAGAGGTGACAGGGAAGCTTTCTTT. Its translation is CSARGDREAFF.